The 28 T cell receptor beta chains reported below all come from one sample, sequenced in a study of low-dose radiotherapy and immunotherapy resistance in tumors. With a constant-region primer and a V-primer adapter, TCRs were subjected to around 18 PCR cycles of amplification. TCRdb re-called the reads through MiXCR, storing one row per CDR3 protein. This sample has tens of thousands of distinct CDR3 sequences, with 12% found just once. Indicated time point: before trial treatment. Sequencing was performed on PBMCs, taken before treatment. These receptors were taken from a female donor with ovarian cancer.

This clonotype was observed at least ten times. The chain recombines TRBV28 with TRBJ2-1, with 10 bases matching TRBD2. Looked up from germline, CDR1 is MDHEN and CDR2 is SYDVKM. The CDR3 length is 16 residues. V dropped 2 bases and J dropped 4; count of bases not matched to a gene: 5. The CDR3 DNA is TGTGCCAGCAGTTTAGATCGAGCGGGGGGGTACAATGAGCAGTTCTTC. Amino acid sequence: CASSLDRAGGYNEQFF. The whole variable domain, remainder taken from reference TRBV28 and TRBJ2-1, is DVKVTQSSRYLVKRTGEKVFLECVQDMDHENMFWYRQDPGLGLRLIYFSYDVKMKEKGDIPEGYSVSREKKERFSLILESASTNQTSMYLCASSLDRAGGYNEQFFGPGTRLTVL.

In this sample, this clonotype turned up many times. The chain carries TRBV6-5 and TRBJ2-1; D is possibly TRBD1 or TRBD2 (5 bases each). Germline V lookup: CDR1 MNHEY, CDR2 SVGAGI. V was clipped by 2 bases and J by 7 bases, with 15 bases between them. This CDR3 is built from 15 residues. The CDR3 region is CASSYRAGSINEQFF. CDR3 coding DNA: TGTGCCAGCAGTTACCGGGCAGGGAGTATTAATGAGCAGTTCTTC.

V and J are TRBV5-4 and TRBJ1-2; D gene ambiguous. V lost 0 bases to trimming and J lost 0 bases, with 9 bases between them. The CDR3 has 15 amino acids. Germline V gene lookup returns CDR1 SGHNT and CDR2 YYREEE (reference sequence). In nucleotides, the CDR3 is TGTGCCAGCAGCTTGGCTGGGAGGGCTAACTATGGCTACACCTTC. This translates into CASSLAGRANYGYTF.

This clonotype has ten or more counts. V is TRBV11-2 and J is TRBJ2-3; 7 bases align to TRBD1. This CDR3 comprises 11 residues. The V gene's germline CDR1 is SGHAT and CDR2 FQNNGV. Unmatched junction bases numbered 4, after V lost 10 bases and J lost 6 bases. The CDR3 nucleotides are TGTGCCATAGACAGGGCCGATACGCAGTATTTT. Translating gives CAIDRADTQYF.

This clonotype was recorded at least ten times. The chain employs TRBV5-1 and TRBJ1-1; TRBD1 might be the D (5 bases). The CDR3 is 14 amino acids. The ends were cut back, 3 bases at V and 1 base at J, with 10 bases in the middle. Germline V gives CDR1 SGHRS, CDR2 YFSETQ. DNA for the CDR3: TGCGCCAGCAGCTCCGTGACAGCGAACACTGAAGCTTTCTTT. It encodes CASSSVTANTEAFF.

This clonotype was seen ten or more times. The chain employs TRBV28 and TRBJ2-1; 9 bases are a match to TRBD1. The CDR3 has 13 amino acids. The germline V gene has CDR1 MDHEN and CDR2 SYDVKM. V lost 5 bases, J lost 15 bases, and 11 bases stayed unmatched. CDR3 coding DNA: TGTGCCAGCAGTCCAGGGACCGGGACAGGGTGGTTCTTC. Its protein product is CASSPGTGTGWFF.

This clonotype was observed at least ten times. The chain recombines TRBV7-3 with TRBJ2-7; no reliable D call. Germline CDR1 reads SGHTA; CDR2 reads FQGTGA. Deletions cut 10 bases from V and 7 bases from J, with 14 bases between. This CDR3 comprises 11 residues. CDR3 region: CATILSPEQYF. As DNA, the CDR3 is TGTGCCACCATTTTGTCGCCAGAGCAGTACTTC.

For this clonotype: A far bigger clonotype differs at one base, so this is likely a read error. V is TRBV5-4 and J is TRBJ2-1; 10 bases align to TRBD1. This CDR3 has 16 amino acids. V gave up 5 bases and J gave up 0 bases; unmatched junction bases: 5. Germline V gene lookup returns CDR1 SGHNT and CDR2 YYREEE (reference sequence). The CDR3 DNA sequence: TGTGCCAGCAGTCGCGGGACAGGGGTCTCCTACAATGAGCAGTTCTTC. Translation gives CASSRGTGVSYNEQFF.

With respect to this clonotype: Because it lacks the conserved phenylalanine or tryptophan at the end, this CDR3 is likely a read error. The genes are TRBV28 and TRBJ2-5; D possibly corresponds to TRBD1 (5 bases). The CDR3 extends over 12 amino acids. Germline V lookup: CDR1 MDHEN, CDR2 SYDVKM. The germline V and J ends were trimmed by 11 bases and 6 bases, with 16 bases remaining between them. CDR3 nucleotide sequence: TGTGCCGGAAAGGGGAACGGGCAGACCCAGTACTTG. It is translated as CAGKGNGQTQYL.

In this sample, this clonotype turned up many times. The genes are TRBV9 and TRBJ2-1; 7 nucleotides agree with TRBD2. CDR1 SGDLS and CDR2 YYNGEE come from the germline V gene. The CDR3 loop spans 14 amino acids. J lost 3 bases, V lost 6 bases, and 6 bases had no gene match. In nucleotides, the CDR3 is TGTGCCAGCAACGGCGGGAGTGACTACAATGAGCAGTTCTTC. Amino acids: CASNGGSDYNEQFF.

This clonotype was observed many times. The chain employs TRBV5-1 and TRBJ2-1, with TRBD1 matching 9 bases. Germline loops: CDR1 SGHRS, CDR2 YFSETQ. The CDR3 has 15 amino acids. J gave up 8 bases and V 3 bases, and 9 bases lay outside the gene matches. The CDR3 spells CASSSMGQGRDEQFF. CDR3 nucleotides: TGCGCCAGCAGCTCTATGGGACAGGGACGGGATGAGCAGTTCTTC.

This clonotype was recorded at least ten times. The gene calls are TRBV19 and TRBJ2-6; D might be TRBD1 (6 bases). The CDR3 is 14 amino acids. Trimming cost V 9 bases and J 0 bases, with 9 bases left between them. Germline CDR1 reads LNHDA; CDR2 reads SQIVND (reference sequence). Here the CDR3 DNA reads TGTGCCAGCCAGGACAGCTCTGGGGCCAACGTCCTGACTTTC. Its protein product is CASQDSSGANVLTF.

This clonotype was counted only a few times. This chain connects TRBV30 to TRBJ1-2; 9 bases align to TRBD1. This CDR3 has 12 residues. Germline CDR1 is GTSNPN and CDR2 is SVGIG (reference sequence). V shed 5 bases and J 8 bases; nucleotides not matched to a gene: 6. This CDR3 reads CAWGDRVGGYTF. The CDR3 nucleotides are TGTGCCTGGGGGGACAGGGTTGGAGGCTACACCTTC.

This clonotype was observed at least ten times. V is TRBV18 and J is TRBJ1-2; 9 nucleotides align to TRBD1. The CDR3 runs 12 residues. V lost 3 bases to trimming and J lost 8 bases; unmatched junction nucleotides: 1. CDR1 and CDR2 (germline): KGHSH, LQKENI. The CDR3 loop reads CASSPGQGGYTF. In nucleotides, the CDR3 is TGTGCCAGCTCACCGGGACAGGGAGGCTACACCTTC. The full variable domain, completed using reference TRBV18 and TRBJ1-2, is NAGVMQNPRHLVRRRGQEARLRCSPMKGHSHVYWYRQLPEEGLKFMVYLQKENIIDESGMPKERFSAEFPKEGPSILRIQQVVRGDSAAYFCASSPGQGGYTFGSGTRLTVV.

In its sample, this clonotype was seen many times. The rearrangement joins TRBV19 to TRBJ2-1; D may be TRBD2 (6 bases). CDR3 length: 12 amino acids. Trimming left V 7 bases short and J 9 bases short, with 13 bases between. The germline gives CDR1 LNHDA, CDR2 SQIVND (reference sequence). As DNA, the CDR3 is TGTGCCAGTACCATTATGGGGGGTGAGCAGTTCTTC. The encoded protein is CASTIMGGEQFF.

This clonotype came up many times. This rearrangement joins TRBV2 to TRBJ2-6; TRBD1 agrees at 7 bases. CDR3 size: 14 residues. V trimming: 8 bases; J trimming: 0 bases; junction bases outside the gene matches: 1. Germline CDR1 is SNHLY and CDR2 is FYNNEI. CDR3 in DNA: TGTGCCAGCTACAGGGGCTCTGGGGCCAACGTCCTGACTTTC. Amino acids: CASYRGSGANVLTF. Looking up the rest from reference TRBV2 and TRBJ2-6 gives the full variable domain: EPEVTQTPSHQVTQMGQEVILRCVPISNHLYFYWYRQILGQKVEFLVSFYNNEISEKSEIFDDQFSVERPDGSNFTLKIRSTKLEDSAMYFCASYRGSGANVLTFGAGSRLTVL.

This clonotype occurred many times. This chain joins TRBV7-2 and TRBJ2-4; the D gene is possibly TRBD1 (5 bases). The CDR3 is 15 residues long. Per germline, CDR1 SGHTA and CDR2 FQGNSA. V was shortened by 6 bases and J by 0 bases, with 12 bases between the two germline ends. CDR3 coding DNA: TGTGCCAGCAGTCAGAGACAGATAGCCAAAAACATTCAGTACTTC. Amino acid sequence: CASSQRQIAKNIQYF.

This clonotype was seen at least ten times. This chain connects TRBV2 to TRBJ1-3; 7 nucleotides align to TRBD1. Germline loops: CDR1 SNHLY, CDR2 FYNNEI. The J segment lost 4 bases and the V segment lost 8 bases, leaving 11 bases of the junction unmatched. The CDR3 is 15 residues long. The CDR3 here is CASGRQGLYGNTIYF. CDR3 sequence (DNA): TGTGCCAGCGGAAGACAGGGTTTGTACGGAAACACCATATATTTT.

There are many counts of this clonotype. The chain couples TRBV5-8 to TRBJ2-3, with 8 nucleotides matching TRBD2. The CDR3 covers 14 residues. Germline V gives CDR1 SGHTS, CDR2 YDEGEE. Germline trimming cut 2 bases from V and 3 bases from J; bases unmatched to any gene: 2. CDR3 coding DNA: TGTGCCAGCAGCTTCGAGCGGGGGACAGATACGCAGTATTTT. It yields the protein CASSFERGTDTQYF. Looking up the rest from reference TRBV5-8 and TRBJ2-3 gives the full variable domain: EAGVTQSPTHLIKTRGQQATLRCSPISGHTSVYWYQQALGLGLQFLLWYDEGEERNRGNFPPRFSGRQFPNYSSELNVNALELEDSALYLCASSFERGTDTQYFGPGTRLTVL.

Notes on this clonotype: A read error is the likely source, as a far larger clone sits one nucleotide away. This chain connects TRBV28 to TRBJ2-7; unclear D gene. The length of the CDR3 is 14 residues. CDR1 is MDHEN and CDR2 is SYDVKM in the germline V gene. The CDR3 coding sequence is TGCGCCAGCAGTTTTTCGAATTCCTACAATGAGCAGTACTTC. Protein product: CASSFSNSYNEQYF.

This clonotype was counted once. A read error is likely here: a far larger clone is one base away. Likely a read error: the CDR3 ends without its conserved phenylalanine or tryptophan. The chain joins TRBV4-3 to TRBJ2-1; D is undetermined. Germline CDR1 and CDR2: LGHNA and YSLEER. The CDR3 consists of 14 residues. Deletions cut 8 bases from V and 3 bases from J, with 14 bases between. The CDR3 here is CASRAQEVYNEQFL. CDR3 nucleotide sequence: TGCGCCAGCCGGGCCCAAGAGGTCTACAATGAGCAGTTCCTC.

This clonotype was seen repeatedly, ten times or more. The chain combines TRBV11-2 with TRBJ2-2; 9 positions match TRBD2. V was pared by 3 bases and J by 7 bases, with 9 bases of the junction left unmatched. Germline assignment: CDR1 SGHAT and CDR2 FQNNGV. The CDR3 loop spans 16 amino acids. In DNA form, the CDR3 reads TGTGCCAGCAGCTTTCCAGCGGGAGGTTTGGGCGGGGAGCTGTTTTTT. It codes for CASSFPAGGLGGELFF.

The sample holds a few counts of this clonotype. This chain links TRBV5-1 with TRBJ2-7, with 7 bases lining up with TRBD1. The germline V gene encodes CDR1 SGHRS and CDR2 YFSETQ. CDR3 length equals 15 residues. V lost 0 bases, J lost 3 bases, and 6 bases stayed unmatched. The CDR3 here is CASSLGTGDIYEQYF. CDR3 in DNA: TGCGCCAGCAGCTTGGGGACAGGCGATATCTACGAGCAGTACTTC.

This clonotype was detected many times. The V and J genes are TRBV6-1 and TRBJ2-1; D is ambiguous. This CDR3 is 13 amino acids long. V lost 2 bases and J 8 bases, leaving 10 bases between the germline ends. CDR1 is MNHNS, CDR2 SASEGT, per germline. The CDR3 DNA reads TGTGCCAGCAGTGAAACCGGTGGCCATGAGCAGTTCTTC. As protein: CASSETGGHEQFF.

At least ten counts were recorded for this clonotype. This chain links TRBV6-1 with TRBJ1-2, with TRBD1 as a possible D gene (5 bases). Germline CDR1 and CDR2: MNHNS and SASEGT. The V end was cut by 7 bases, the J end by 7 bases, with 19 bases between. The length of the CDR3 is 14 residues. The CDR3 coding sequence is TGTGCCAGCACAACTCCTAGAGAGGGACCTGGCTACACCTTC. It is translated as CASTTPREGPGYTF.

This clonotype was recorded many times. The chain employs TRBV20-1 and TRBJ1-2, with D unclear. The germline V and J ends were trimmed by 6 bases and 4 bases, with 15 bases remaining between them. CDR3 size: 13 residues. Per germline, CDR1 DFQATT and CDR2 SNEGSKA (reference sequence). Written as DNA, the CDR3 is TGCAGTGCCCGTATTGGTCCAGGCTATGGCTACACCTTC. Its translation is CSARIGPGYGYTF.

This clonotype was counted ten times or more. V gene TRBV2 combines with J gene TRBJ2-2; 7 bases are shared with TRBD1. Germline CDR1 SNHLY, CDR2 FYNNEI. The V gene end was trimmed by 5 bases and the J gene end by 0 bases; junction bases not matched to a gene: 6. CDR3 length equals 16 residues. In nucleotides, the CDR3 is TGTGCCAGCAGTCGTGAGACAGGGTCGAACACCGGGGAGCTGTTTTTT. This gives the protein CASSRETGSNTGELFF.

The chain has TRBV20-1 and TRBJ2-3; 8 nucleotides agree with TRBD2. Germline values: CDR1 DFQATT, CDR2 SNEGSKA (reference sequence). Trimming took 5 bases from V and 0 from J; bases not matched to a gene: 1. The CDR3 covers 13 residues. CDR3: CSAERGSTDTQYF. In nucleotides, the CDR3 is TGCAGTGCTGAGCGGGGGAGCACAGATACGCAGTATTTT.